The rows below give T cell receptor beta chains drawn from one sample of a study of T cells in localized non-small cell lung cancer. Method: immunoSEQ multiplex PCR; TCRdb's copy keeps in-frame clones and lacks some. The sample comprises 1,300 to 1,500 clones, 20% to 25% of which are singletons, and 15% to 20% rests with the top ten. Specimen: normal lung tissue next to the tumor, collected before any cancer treatment. These receptors came from a female donor older than 55 with stage II squamous cell lung carcinoma. CDR3s include the opening cysteine and the closing phenylalanine or tryptophan. Each record gives: V gene, D gene, clone size, J gene, CDR3 DNA, CDR3 protein. A D gene is named only where the DNA matches it firmly. Some rows mark clone size as missing; the rest say once, few, many or name a class of expanded clone.

v_call: TRBV11-3
d_call: TRBD2
clone_size: few
j_call: TRBJ2-7
cdr3_nt: TGTGCCAGCAGCTCCGCCCTAGCGGGGTACGAGCAGTACTTC
cdr3_aa: CASSSALAGYEQYF

v_call: TRBV30
d_call: NA
clone_size: NA
j_call: TRBJ2-2
cdr3_nt: TGTGCCTGGGGAGACTACTCACCCGGGGAGCTGTTTTTT
cdr3_aa: CAWGDYSPGELFF

v_call: TRBV6-8
d_call: NA
clone_size: NA
j_call: TRBJ2-7
cdr3_nt: TGTGCCATCAGTTTTGCTCCCGAGGACAGCCGATCCTACGAGCAGTACTTC
cdr3_aa: CAISFAPEDSRSYEQYF

v_call: TRBV11-3
d_call: NA
clone_size: few
j_call: TRBJ1-1
cdr3_nt: TGTGCCAGCAGTGGACGTGGCGGGAACACTGAAGCTTTCTTT
cdr3_aa: CASSGRGGNTEAFF

v_call: TRBV28
d_call: TRBD1
clone_size: NA
j_call: TRBJ1-1
cdr3_nt: TGTGCCAGCAGAAAGACAGGGAAGGCTGAAGCTTTCTTT
cdr3_aa: CASRKTGKAEAFF

v_call: TRBV19
d_call: TRBD1
clone_size: few
j_call: TRBJ1-1
cdr3_nt: TGTGCCAGTAGTACCGGGACAGGGTTTGGGGCTTTCTTT
cdr3_aa: CASSTGTGFGAFF

v_call: TRBV15
d_call: NA
clone_size: NA
j_call: TRBJ2-2
cdr3_nt: TGTGCCACCAGCAGAGATCCAGGAGCAGGGGTTACCGGGGAGCTGTTTTTT
cdr3_aa: CATSRDPGAGVTGELFF

v_call: TRBV6-8
d_call: NA
clone_size: large
j_call: TRBJ2-3
cdr3_nt: TGTGCCAGCAGTGACTCAGACAGCCCAGATACGCAGTATTTT
cdr3_aa: CASSDSDSPDTQYF

v_call: TRBV10-3
d_call: NA
clone_size: few
j_call: TRBJ1-2
cdr3_nt: TGTGCCATCAGTGAGTCGGCTGTAAGGGATGGCTACACCTTC
cdr3_aa: CAISESAVRDGYTF

v_call: TRBV18
d_call: NA
clone_size: NA
j_call: TRBJ2-3
cdr3_nt: TGTGCCAGCTCACTCGATCCCCCATCCGGGATCGGCACAGATACGCAGTATTTT
cdr3_aa: CASSLDPPSGIGTDTQYF

v_call: TRBV19
d_call: NA
clone_size: NA
j_call: TRBJ1-4
cdr3_nt: TGTGCCAGTACCCGAACGGGAACCCGGGGACTAGGCCTCGAGGGTCCGTTTTTT
cdr3_aa: CASTRTGTRGLGLEGPFF

v_call: TRBV29-1
d_call: NA
clone_size: NA
j_call: TRBJ2-7
cdr3_nt: TGCAGCGTTGCCAGGGGACGAATGCCCGACGAGCAGTACTTC
cdr3_aa: CSVARGRMPDEQYF

v_call: TRBV19
d_call: TRBD1
clone_size: NA
j_call: TRBJ1-2
cdr3_nt: TGTGCCAGTACCCCGGACAGGGGAGCTAACTATGGCTACACCTTC
cdr3_aa: CASTPDRGANYGYTF